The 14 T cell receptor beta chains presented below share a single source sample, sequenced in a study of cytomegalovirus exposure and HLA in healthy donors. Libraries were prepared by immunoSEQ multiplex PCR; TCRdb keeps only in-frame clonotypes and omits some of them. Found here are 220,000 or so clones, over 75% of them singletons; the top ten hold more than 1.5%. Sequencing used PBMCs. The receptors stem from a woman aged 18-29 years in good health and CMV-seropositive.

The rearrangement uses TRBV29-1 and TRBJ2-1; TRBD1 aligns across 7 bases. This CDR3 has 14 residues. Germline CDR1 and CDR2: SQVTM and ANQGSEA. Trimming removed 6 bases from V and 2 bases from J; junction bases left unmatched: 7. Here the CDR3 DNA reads TGCAGCGTACGGGACAGAGCAGCCTACAATGAGCAGTTCTTC. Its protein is CSVRDRAAYNEQFF.

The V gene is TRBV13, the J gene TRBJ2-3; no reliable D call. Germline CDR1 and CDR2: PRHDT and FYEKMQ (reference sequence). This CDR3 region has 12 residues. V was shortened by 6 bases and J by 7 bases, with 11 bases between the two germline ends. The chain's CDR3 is CASSSHKNTQYF. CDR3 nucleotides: TGTGCCAGCAGTTCACATAAAAATACGCAGTATTTT.

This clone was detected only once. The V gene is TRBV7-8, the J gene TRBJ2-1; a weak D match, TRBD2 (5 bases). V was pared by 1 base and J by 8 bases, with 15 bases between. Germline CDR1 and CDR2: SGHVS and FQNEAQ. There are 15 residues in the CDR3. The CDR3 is CASSLGWESRDEQFF. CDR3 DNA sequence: TGTGCCAGCAGCTTAGGCTGGGAGAGTCGGGATGAGCAGTTCTTC.

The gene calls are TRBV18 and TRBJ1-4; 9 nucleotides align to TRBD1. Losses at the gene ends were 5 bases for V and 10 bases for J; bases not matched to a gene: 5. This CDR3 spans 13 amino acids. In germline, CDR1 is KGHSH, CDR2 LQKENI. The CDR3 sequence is CASSRGQGRKLFF. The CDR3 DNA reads TGTGCCAGCTCAAGGGGACAGGGTAGAAAACTGTTTTTT.

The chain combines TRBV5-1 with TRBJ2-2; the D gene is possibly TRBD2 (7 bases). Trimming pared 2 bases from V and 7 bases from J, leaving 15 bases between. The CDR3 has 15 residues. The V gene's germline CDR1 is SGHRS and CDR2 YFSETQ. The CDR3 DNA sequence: TGCGCCAGCAGCTTTGGGGGGGCGCAGCTCGGGGAGCTGTTTTTT. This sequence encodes CASSFGGAQLGELFF.

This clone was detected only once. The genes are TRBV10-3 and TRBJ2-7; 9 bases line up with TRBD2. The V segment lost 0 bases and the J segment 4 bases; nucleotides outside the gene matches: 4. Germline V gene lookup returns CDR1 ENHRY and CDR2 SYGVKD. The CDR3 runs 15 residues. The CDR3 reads CAISESRLAEYEQYF. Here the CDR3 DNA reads TGTGCCATCAGTGAGTCACGACTAGCGGAATACGAGCAGTACTTC.

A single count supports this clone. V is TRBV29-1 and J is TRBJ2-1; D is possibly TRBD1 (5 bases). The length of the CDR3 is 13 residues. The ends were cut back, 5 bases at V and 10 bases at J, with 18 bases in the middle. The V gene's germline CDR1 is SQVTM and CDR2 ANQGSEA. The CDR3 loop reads CSVPGRGQREQFF. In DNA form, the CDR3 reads TGCAGCGTTCCGGGTAGGGGTCAACGAGAGCAGTTCTTC.

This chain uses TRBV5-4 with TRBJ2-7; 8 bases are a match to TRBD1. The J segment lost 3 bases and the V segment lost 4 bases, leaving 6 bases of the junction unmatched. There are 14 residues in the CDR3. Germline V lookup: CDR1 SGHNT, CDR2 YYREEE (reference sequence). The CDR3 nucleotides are TGTGCCAGCAGCATGAGACAGGGGAGCTACGAGCAGTACTTC. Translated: CASSMRQGSYEQYF.

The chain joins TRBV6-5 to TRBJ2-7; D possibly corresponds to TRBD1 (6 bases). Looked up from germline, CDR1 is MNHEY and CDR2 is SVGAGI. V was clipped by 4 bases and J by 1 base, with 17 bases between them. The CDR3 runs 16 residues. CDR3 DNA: TGTGCCAGCAGTTCGACATACAGGGACAAGTCCTACGAGCAGTACTTC. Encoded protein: CASSSTYRDKSYEQYF.

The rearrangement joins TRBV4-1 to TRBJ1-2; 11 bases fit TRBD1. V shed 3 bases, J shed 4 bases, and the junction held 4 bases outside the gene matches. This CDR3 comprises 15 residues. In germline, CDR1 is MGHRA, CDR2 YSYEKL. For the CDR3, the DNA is TGCGCCAGCAGCCAGGGACAGGGGGGAAGCTATGGCTACACCTTC. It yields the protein CASSQGQGGSYGYTF.

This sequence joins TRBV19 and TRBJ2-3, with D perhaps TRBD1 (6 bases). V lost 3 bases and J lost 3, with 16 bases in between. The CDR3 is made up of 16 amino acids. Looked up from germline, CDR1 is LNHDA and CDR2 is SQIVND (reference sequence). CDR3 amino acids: CASSIIQGELTDTQYF. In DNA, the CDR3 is TGTGCCAGTAGTATTATACAGGGCGAATTAACAGATACGCAGTATTTT.

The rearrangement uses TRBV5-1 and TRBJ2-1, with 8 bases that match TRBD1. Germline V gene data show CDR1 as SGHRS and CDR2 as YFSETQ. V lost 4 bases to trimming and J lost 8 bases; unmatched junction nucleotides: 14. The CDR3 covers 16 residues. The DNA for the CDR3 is TGCGCCAGCAGCCCTTACCGACAGGGGAATAGCGATGAGCAGTTCTTC. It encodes CASSPYRQGNSDEQFF.

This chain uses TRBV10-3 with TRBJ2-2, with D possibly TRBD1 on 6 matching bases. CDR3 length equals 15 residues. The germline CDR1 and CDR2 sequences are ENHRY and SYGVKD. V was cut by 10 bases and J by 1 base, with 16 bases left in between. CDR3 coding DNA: TGTGCCACCAGGGGTAGGACACGGAACACCGGGGAGCTGTTTTTT. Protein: CATRGRTRNTGELFF.

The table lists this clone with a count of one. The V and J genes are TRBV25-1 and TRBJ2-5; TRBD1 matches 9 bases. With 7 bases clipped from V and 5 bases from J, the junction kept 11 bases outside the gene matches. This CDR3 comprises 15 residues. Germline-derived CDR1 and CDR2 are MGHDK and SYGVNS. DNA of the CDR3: TGTGCCAGCACCCAGTCGGACAGGGGTGGGGAGACCCAGTACTTC. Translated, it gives CASTQSDRGGETQYF.